The next 10 T cell receptor beta chains were all read from a single sample in a study of cytomegalovirus exposure and HLA in healthy donors. Primers included in the PCR were 60 Vbeta and 13 Jbeta primers. The table came from immunoSEQ multiplex PCR; TCRdb's copy has only in-frame clones and leaves some out. The profile covers about 160,000 clones, with approximately 80% appearing a single time and approximately 6.8% taken by the ten largest. The source material was PBMCs. All receptors come from a male donor in good health and CMV-seropositive.

The chain is built from TRBV5-1 and TRBJ2-5; the D is unclear. CDR1 and CDR2 (germline): SGHRS, YFSETQ. The CDR3 sequence is 11 residues long. Trimming took off 2 bases at V and 4 bases at J, with 3 bases between the two ends. The CDR3: CASSFGETQYF. The CDR3 nucleotides read TGCGCCAGCAGCTTCGGAGAGACCCAGTACTTC.

The CDR3 is CASSESRTGLHNLHEQYF. CDR3 in DNA: TGTGCCAGCAGTGAAAGTAGGACAGGGCTTCATAATTTACACGAGCAGTACTTC. The chain carries TRBV6-1 and TRBJ2-7; TRBD1 agrees at 8 bases. CDR3 length: 18 residues. Germline CDR1 reads MNHNS; CDR2 reads SASEGT. V lost 2 bases, J lost 5 bases, and 17 bases stayed unmatched.

The rearrangement uses TRBV6-4 and TRBJ1-5, with TRBD1 matching over 7 bases. V trimming: 5 bases; J trimming: 7 bases; junction bases outside the gene matches: 5. There are 13 residues in the CDR3. From germline, CDR1 is MRHNA and CDR2 SNTAGT. The CDR3 coding sequence is TGTGCCAGCAGTCGACAGGGCGGACAGCCCCAGCATTTT. Translation gives CASSRQGGQPQHF.

The chain uses TRBV9 and TRBJ2-7; D is unclear. This CDR3 comprises 12 residues. The germline V gene encodes CDR1 SGDLS and CDR2 YYNGEE. V shed 4 bases and J shed 6 bases, with 11 bases lying between them. The CDR3 here is CASSSSGFEQYF. The DNA of the CDR3 is TGTGCCAGCAGCTCTTCCGGGTTCGAGCAGTACTTC.

The chain links TRBV30 to TRBJ1-1, with D perhaps matching TRBD1 (5 bases). Germline V gives CDR1 GTSNPN, CDR2 SVGIG (reference sequence). V lost 3 bases to trimming and J lost 6 bases, with 11 bases between them. This CDR3 has 12 amino acids. The CDR3 loop reads CAWSNKGSEAFF. CDR3 sequence (DNA): TGTGCCTGGAGCAATAAGGGGTCTGAAGCTTTCTTT.

The chain combines TRBV18 with TRBJ2-7; D gene unclear. Germline V gives CDR1 KGHSH, CDR2 LQKENI. CDR3 length: 11 residues. The V gene lost 6 bases and the J gene lost 6 bases, with 9 bases spanning the gap. This CDR3 is CASSPAVEQYF. As DNA, the CDR3 is TGTGCCAGCTCTCCCGCGGTCGAGCAGTACTTC.

This chain joins TRBV6-1 and TRBJ2-1; weak D call: TRBD2 (6 bases). CDR1 MNHNS and CDR2 SASEGT come from the germline V gene. CDR3 length: 14 residues. V was cut by 6 bases and J by 9 bases, with 18 bases left in between. Here the CDR3 reads CASRDSGVIGEQFF. The CDR3 DNA reads as TGTGCCAGCAGGGATTCGGGAGTTATTGGTGAGCAGTTCTTC.

The CDR3 DNA is TGTGCCAGCAGCTTAAAAGCGACCGGGGAGCTGTTTTTT. This codes for CASSLKATGELFF. The chain has TRBV7-6 and TRBJ2-2; no clear D. V lost 2 bases and J lost 5, with 6 bases in between. The CDR3 has 13 amino acids. CDR1 is SGHVS and CDR2 is FNYEAQ in the germline V gene.

The table lists this clone with a count of one. The V and J genes are TRBV28 and TRBJ2-7; 9 positions match TRBD2. The CDR3 contains 15 residues. V trimming: 11 bases; J trimming: 4 bases; junction bases outside the gene matches: 15. Germline assignment: CDR1 MDHEN and CDR2 SYDVKM. The CDR3, as DNA: TGTGCCTCTGAAGGGCGCGGGAGGGCCGGGTACGAGCAGTACTTC. This encodes CASEGRGRAGYEQYF.

The V call is TRBV5-8, the J call TRBJ2-1; 12 bases are a match to TRBD2. Germline V gene sequence: CDR1 SGHTS, CDR2 YDEGEE. V was pared by 0 bases and J by 6 bases, with 7 bases of the junction left unmatched. The CDR3 runs to 17 residues. This CDR3 reads CASSLGLAGVRANEQFF. The CDR3 DNA reads TGTGCCAGCAGCTTGGGACTAGCGGGGGTGCGGGCCAATGAGCAGTTCTTC.